The TCR beta chain described here comes from a study of blood T cells in healthy people across ages. Donors were systemically healthy Caucasian individuals from Russia aged about 6 to 95 years. A minimum of 7 million PBMCs was isolated per sample. The second PCR ran about 6 to 12 cycles with a sample-barcoded 5' primer and J-beta primers. The yield of each sample was at least 3 million CDR3-containing paired-end reads. TCRdb reprocessed the 5' RACE reads via MiXCR and lists one record per CDR3 protein. The sample has fewer than 1,000,000 distinct CDR3 sequences, about half seen once. In the case of this clonotype: What it binds is not known.

The CDR3 is made up of 16 amino acids. CDR1 is MDHEN and CDR2 is SYDVKM in the germline V gene. The V segment lost 6 bases and the J segment 1 base; nucleotides outside the gene matches: 9. General study findings and limits: More naive CD4+ cells and higher diversity were found in long-lived than in aged donors.

The specimen sequenced was blood. This clonotype was sampled from an elderly man in good health. The chain is built from TRBV28 and TRBJ2-3; 8 bases fit TRBD2. The CDR3 spells CASRGLVFSGTDTQYF. The CDR3 coding sequence is TGTGCCAGCAGGGGACTAGTCTTTTCCGGCACAGATACGCAGTATTTT.